The source of this T cell receptor beta chain is a study of cytomegalovirus exposure and HLA in healthy donors. The overall study: Some 77 million unique TCRs from HLA-typed donors were held in an early release of data. Study-wide findings and caveats: Previously analyzed data showed that most TCR beta V segments were productive at a frequency of about 87% or about 30%. Roughly uniform sequencing depth across donors was assumed, possibly incorrectly. The study put 150 to 200 TCR beta chains on its list as cytomegalovirus-associated.

Regarding this clone: Its specificity is unknown.

Primers included in the PCR were 60 Vbeta and 13 Jbeta primers. The repertoire was sequenced with immunoSEQ multiplex PCR; TCRdb's copy has only in-frame clones and lacks some. The data show about 90,000 clones, roughly 58% seen once. The CDR3 has 15 residues. Losses at the gene ends were 4 bases for V and 1 base for J; bases not matched to a gene: 6. The germline CDR1 and CDR2 sequences are SGHNT and YYREEE (reference sequence). The material sequenced was PBMCs. The V and J genes are TRBV5-4 and TRBJ2-3; the match to TRBD2 covers 7 bases. This clonotype originated in a woman aged 25-40 years in good health and CMV-seropositive. Written as DNA, the CDR3 is TGTGCCAGCAGCCATGAGCGGGGTGGCACAGATACGCAGTATTTT. Residues: CASSHERGGTDTQYF.